These T cell receptor beta chains were read from a single sample in a study of CD8 T cells in Susac syndrome. TCRdb reprocessed the immunoSEQ multiplex PCR reads via MiXCR and lists one record per CDR3 protein. This sample carries around 300,000 distinct CDR3 sequences, roughly 85% of them seen once, and the ten largest clones take around 0.2%. The sequenced sample was CD8+ T cells from PBMCs. Every receptor here comes from a human donor with multiple sclerosis. The CDR3 runs from the conserved cysteine through the conserved F or W. D genes are given only for firm matches. The size entry is marked missing in some rows and otherwise reads once, few, many or a size class.

clone size: .; V gene: TRBV28; J gene: TRBJ2-7; D gene: .; CDR3 DNA: TGTGCCAGCAGTCCCCAGACAGCCAGGAGGCTTTCCTTCAGCTCCTACGAGCAGTACTTC; CDR3 protein: CASSPQTARRLSFSSYEQYF
clone size: .; V gene: TRBV27; J gene: TRBJ1-5; D gene: TRBD1; CDR3 DNA: TGTGCCAGCAGTTTGGGACAGGGGGTCAATCAGCCCCAGCATTTT; CDR3 protein: CASSLGQGVNQPQHF
clone size: few; V gene: TRBV19; J gene: TRBJ2-1; D gene: TRBD2; CDR3 DNA: TGTGCCAGTGCACCCGGGACTAGCGGGATGAATGAGCAGTTCTTC; CDR3 protein: CASAPGTSGMNEQFF
clone size: .; V gene: TRBV18; J gene: TRBJ2-7; D gene: TRBD2; CDR3 DNA: TGTGCCAGCTCCCCGGCCGGGGGGTTTCACGAGCAGTACTTC; CDR3 protein: CASSPAGGFHEQYF
clone size: .; V gene: TRBV6-6; J gene: TRBJ1-1; D gene: .; CDR3 DNA: TGTGCCAGCACTCAGGTGGCAGGGGCTGAAGCTTTCTTT; CDR3 protein: CASTQVAGAEAFF
clone size: once; V gene: TRBV2; J gene: TRBJ2-4; D gene: .; CDR3 DNA: TGTGCCAGCATAATAGCCAAAAACATTCAGTACTTC; CDR3 protein: CASIIAKNIQYF
clone size: .; V gene: TRBV12-3/TRBV12-4; J gene: TRBJ2-1; D gene: TRBD2; CDR3 DNA: TGTGCCAGCAGTTTAGGCCCAATACTAGCGGTAAGCTACAATGAGCAGTTCTTC; CDR3 protein: CASSLGPILAVSYNEQFF
clone size: .; V gene: TRBV15; J gene: TRBJ1-2; D gene: .; CDR3 DNA: TGTGCCACCAGCAGAGATCCTCTACCACGATCCTATGGCTACACCTTC; CDR3 protein: CATSRDPLPRSYGYTF
clone size: .; V gene: TRBV5-4; J gene: TRBJ2-3; D gene: TRBD1; CDR3 DNA: TGTGCCAGCAGCTTGGGGCAGGGGGCGGTTGGAACAGATACGCAGTATTTT; CDR3 protein: CASSLGQGAVGTDTQYF
clone size: .; V gene: TRBV4-3; J gene: TRBJ1-3; D gene: .; CDR3 DNA: TGCGCCAGCAGCCAAGATTCCCCCTGGGGAGAGGACACCATATATTTT; CDR3 protein: CASSQDSPWGEDTIYF
clone size: once; V gene: TRBV12-5; J gene: TRBJ1-2; D gene: TRBD1; CDR3 DNA: TGTGCTAGTGGTTTGGTAACCGGGCAGGGGGCTAGTGATGGCTACACCTTC; CDR3 protein: CASGLVTGQGASDGYTF
clone size: .; V gene: TRBV11-3; J gene: TRBJ2-7; D gene: TRBD1; CDR3 DNA: TGTGCCAGCAGCTCCCGGGACAGCACCTACGAGCAGTACTTC; CDR3 protein: CASSSRDSTYEQYF
clone size: .; V gene: TRBV19; J gene: TRBJ2-7; D gene: .; CDR3 DNA: TGTGCCAGTAGTATAGATCCCGGTCGGTCCTACGAGCAGTACTTC; CDR3 protein: CASSIDPGRSYEQYF
clone size: .; V gene: TRBV19; J gene: TRBJ2-7; D gene: TRBD1; CDR3 DNA: TGTGCCAGTAGTATAGTTGGGACAGCCTCCTACGAGCAGTACTTC; CDR3 protein: CASSIVGTASYEQYF
clone size: many; V gene: TRBV9; J gene: TRBJ2-7; D gene: TRBD2; CDR3 DNA: TGTGCCAGCAGCACCCGACCACGACTAAGACTAGCGGGTCCGTACTTC; CDR3 protein: CASSTRPRLRLAGPYF
clone size: once; V gene: TRBV29-1; J gene: TRBJ2-1; D gene: TRBD2; CDR3 DNA: TGCAGCGTTGAAGGGTGGGCTAGCGGCCTCTACAATGAGCAGTTCTTC; CDR3 protein: CSVEGWASGLYNEQFF
clone size: .; V gene: TRBV19; J gene: TRBJ2-7; D gene: TRBD1; CDR3 DNA: TGTGCCAGTGCACCGACAGGGAACGAGCAGTACTTC; CDR3 protein: CASAPTGNEQYF
clone size: .; V gene: TRBV3-1; J gene: TRBJ2-1; D gene: .; CDR3 DNA: TGTGCCAGCAGCCAAGAAGGCGGTTCTGCCTACAATGAGCAGTTCTTC; CDR3 protein: CASSQEGGSAYNEQFF
clone size: once; V gene: TRBV4-2; J gene: TRBJ2-1; D gene: TRBD1; CDR3 DNA: TGTGCCAGCAGCCACCTCGGGACAGGGCTAGACAATGAGCAGTTCTTC; CDR3 protein: CASSHLGTGLDNEQFF
clone size: .; V gene: TRBV7-3; J gene: TRBJ2-7; D gene: .; CDR3 DNA: TGTGCCAGCTACTGCTGGCTGGAACGGGAGATCTACGAGCAGTACTTC; CDR3 protein: CASYCWLEREIYEQYF
clone size: .; V gene: TRBV2; J gene: TRBJ2-7; D gene: .; CDR3 DNA: TGTGCCAGCAGCGTACTGGGTAGGGACACCGCTTTAGAGCAGTACTTC; CDR3 protein: CASSVLGRDTALEQYF
clone size: .; V gene: TRBV24-1; J gene: TRBJ1-5; D gene: TRBD1; CDR3 DNA: TGTGCCACCAGTGATTTGACAGGGGCAGGTCAGCCCCAGCATTTT; CDR3 protein: CATSDLTGAGQPQHF
clone size: .; V gene: TRBV2; J gene: TRBJ2-3; D gene: TRBD1; CDR3 DNA: TGTGCCAGCTACGGGGACAGTCTTCCTGATACGCAGTATTTT; CDR3 protein: CASYGDSLPDTQYF
clone size: .; V gene: TRBV27; J gene: TRBJ2-5; D gene: .; CDR3 DNA: TGTGCCAGCAGTCCCTCGTTTTTTGGGGCAATAGAGACCCAGTACTTC; CDR3 protein: CASSPSFFGAIETQYF
clone size: .; V gene: TRBV30; J gene: TRBJ1-3; D gene: .; CDR3 DNA: TGTGCCTGGAGTGTAACTTTCAGCTCTGGAAACACCATATATTTT; CDR3 protein: CAWSVTFSSGNTIYF
clone size: .; V gene: TRBV5-6; J gene: TRBJ2-7; D gene: .; CDR3 DNA: TGTGCCAGCAGCTTGGGCCCCGGGACCGGCGAGCAGTACTTC; CDR3 protein: CASSLGPGTGEQYF
clone size: .; V gene: TRBV12-3/TRBV12-4; J gene: TRBJ2-1; D gene: .; CDR3 DNA: TGTGCCAGCAGTTTCAAAGCGTTCTCCTACAATGAGCAGTTCTTC; CDR3 protein: CASSFKAFSYNEQFF
clone size: .; V gene: TRBV30; J gene: TRBJ2-4; D gene: .; CDR3 DNA: TGTGCCTGGAGTGGAAATAGCCACTTC; CDR3 protein: CAWSGNSHF
clone size: .; V gene: TRBV24-1; J gene: TRBJ2-5; D gene: .; CDR3 DNA: TGTGCCACCAGTGCCGGTGGGGGGCTAGAGACCCAGTACTTC; CDR3 protein: CATSAGGGLETQYF
clone size: .; V gene: TRBV5-6; J gene: TRBJ1-5; D gene: TRBD1; CDR3 DNA: TGTGCCAGCAGCTTGTATCGACAGGGGTTGACTCAGCCCCAGCATTTT; CDR3 protein: CASSLYRQGLTQPQHF
clone size: .; V gene: TRBV7-8; J gene: TRBJ1-1; D gene: .; CDR3 DNA: TGTGCCAGCAGCCAAAGGGCCGGGACGAACACTGAAGCTTTCTTT; CDR3 protein: CASSQRAGTNTEAFF
clone size: .; V gene: TRBV19; J gene: TRBJ2-1; D gene: .; CDR3 DNA: TGTGCCAGTAGGACGACGGGCTACAATGAGCAGTTCTTC; CDR3 protein: CASRTTGYNEQFF